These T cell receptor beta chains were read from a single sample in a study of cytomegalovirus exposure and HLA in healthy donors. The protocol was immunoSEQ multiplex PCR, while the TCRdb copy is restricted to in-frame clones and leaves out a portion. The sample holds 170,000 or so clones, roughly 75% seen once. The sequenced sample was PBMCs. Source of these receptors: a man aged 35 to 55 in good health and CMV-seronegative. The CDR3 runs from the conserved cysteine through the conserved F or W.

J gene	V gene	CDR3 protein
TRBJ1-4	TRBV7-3	CASSQGGNEKLFF
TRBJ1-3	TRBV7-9	CASSPTGSGNTIYF
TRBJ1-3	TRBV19	CASSGQAGNTIYF
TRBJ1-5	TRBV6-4	CASSDSDRYSNQPQHF
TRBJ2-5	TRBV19	CASSSGGPEETQYF
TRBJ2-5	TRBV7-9	CASSPSGETQYF
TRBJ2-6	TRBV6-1	CAGKPDSSGANVLTF
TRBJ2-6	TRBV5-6	CASSPWGRSSGANVLTF
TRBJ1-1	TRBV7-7	CASSLGQGRDTEAFF
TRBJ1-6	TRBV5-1	CASSLQQGNSPLHF
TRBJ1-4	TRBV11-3	CASSLMGLTNEKLFF
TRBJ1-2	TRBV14	CASSQDLSTGVNYGYTF
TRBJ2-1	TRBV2	CASSSGGGSYNEQFF
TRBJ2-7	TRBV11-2	CASSSPLRGSYEQYF